This is a list of T cell receptor beta chains from one sample in a study of blood T cell repertoires in COVID-19. Measured with immunoSEQ multiplex PCR; TCRdb has only the in-frame clones, and not every one. Here the sample spans around 250,000 clones, approximately 85% being singletons. Sample: peripheral blood. The receptors originated from a man over 45 with active or convalescent COVID-19. Both conserved end residues are part of each CDR3. A D gene is named only where the DNA matches it firmly. Clone size is stated in some rows and not others, as once, few, many or a class when expanded.

size	V	J	D	CDR3	DNA
-	TRBV28	TRBJ1-3	-	CASSLPGSGSLGNTIYF	TGTGCCAGCAGTTTACCAGGGTCGGGCTCCCTGGGAAACACCATATATTTT
-	TRBV21-1	TRBJ1-5	-	CASSRNRDRVCQPQHF	TGTGCCAGCAGCAGGAACCGGGACAGGGTTTGTCAGCCCCAGCATTTT
-	TRBV2	TRBJ1-4	-	CASSASGVNEKLFF	TGTGCCAGCAGTGCTTCAGGGGTTAATGAAAAACTGTTTTTT
-	TRBV27	TRBJ1-2	TRBD1	CASSFNDRVYGYTF	TGTGCCAGCAGTTTTAACGACAGGGTCTATGGCTACACCTTC
few	TRBV18	TRBJ1-1	-	CASSLSTEAFF	TGTGCCAGCTCACTCAGCACTGAAGCTTTCTTT
-	TRBV5-1	TRBJ2-7	-	CASSWAEGVSGEQYF	TGCGCCAGCAGCTGGGCCGAGGGAGTTTCGGGGGAGCAGTACTTC
-	TRBV4-2	TRBJ2-2	-	CASSQVDPADGELFF	TGTGCCAGCAGCCAAGTCGATCCAGCGGACGGGGAGCTGTTTTTT
-	TRBV6-2/TRBV6-3	TRBJ2-6	-	CASSYVGPQGRGANVLTF	TGTGCCAGCAGTTACGTAGGGCCGCAGGGGCGTGGGGCCAACGTCCTGACTTTC
-	TRBV27	TRBJ2-2	TRBD2	CASSPTPDRVGTSGTGELFF	TGTGCCAGCAGCCCTACCCCGGACAGGGTTGGGACTAGCGGAACCGGGGAGCTGTTTTTT
-	TRBV5-5	TRBJ2-3	-	CASSRTLAKDTQYF	TGTGCCAGCAGCAGGACCCTAGCAAAAGATACGCAGTATTTT
-	TRBV30	TRBJ1-1	TRBD1	CAWRSRYSGTGGADTEAFF	TGTGCCTGGAGAAGTAGGTACTCCGGGACAGGGGGCGCGGACACTGAAGCTTTCTTT
-	TRBV20-1	TRBJ1-2	-	CSAFDSYGYTF	TGCAGTGCTTTCGACAGTTATGGCTACACCTTC
-	TRBV7-9	TRBJ2-3	TRBD2	CASSSPDSGRRGPTDTQYF	TGTGCCAGCAGCTCCCCGGATAGCGGGAGGCGGGGACCCACAGATACGCAGTATTTT
-	TRBV21-1	TRBJ2-3	-	CASSKGGILTERTDTQYF	TGTGCCAGCAGCAAAGGTGGAATTCTGACAGAGCGCACAGATACGCAGTATTTT
-	TRBV4-2	TRBJ2-2	-	CASSRQQGRDTGELFF	TGTGCCAGCAGCCGCCAGCAAGGTCGGGACACCGGGGAGCTGTTTTTT
-	TRBV3-1/TRBV3-2	TRBJ2-3	TRBD2	CASSYRLADSPQYF	TGTGCCAGCAGTTATCGACTAGCGGACTCTCCGCAGTATTTT
-	TRBV7-8	TRBJ1-2	-	CASSLQGGSGYTF	TGTGCCAGCAGCTTACAGGGAGGAAGTGGCTACACCTTC
-	TRBV27	TRBJ1-2	-	CASSLTANYGYTF	TGTGCCAGCAGTTTAACAGCCAACTATGGCTACACCTTC
-	TRBV11-2	TRBJ2-3	-	CASSRNGFPTDTQYF	TGTGCCAGCAGCCGGAACGGGTTCCCCACAGATACGCAGTATTTT
-	TRBV15	TRBJ1-2	-	CATSRQASEGYTF	TGTGCCACCAGCAGGCAGGCTAGCGAGGGCTACACCTTC
-	TRBV11-2	TRBJ2-4	TRBD2	CASSPTSGTSGRAGNIQYF	TGTGCCAGCAGTCCCACATCGGGGACTAGCGGGAGGGCCGGAAACATTCAGTACTTC
-	TRBV7-9	TRBJ2-3	-	CASSTVFVSDEGTDTQYF	TGTGCCAGCAGCACCGTGTTTGTTTCTGACGAGGGCACAGATACGCAGTATTTT
-	TRBV5-1	TRBJ1-4	-	CASSPGQGHEKLFF	TGCGCCAGCAGCCCGGGACAAGGACATGAAAAACTGTTTTTT
-	TRBV29-1	TRBJ1-5	-	CSVELGPDQPQHF	TGCAGCGTTGAATTGGGGCCCGATCAGCCCCAGCATTTT
-	TRBV5-1	TRBJ1-5	-	CASRIYNQPQHF	TGCGCCAGCAGAATCTACAATCAGCCCCAGCATTTT
-	TRBV11-2	TRBJ1-3	TRBD1	CASSNPGQAAYGNTIYF	TGTGCCAGCAGTAACCCGGGACAGGCCGCTTATGGAAACACCATATATTTT
-	TRBV27	TRBJ1-5	-	CASSLKGGYQPQHF	TGTGCCAGCAGTTTAAAGGGGGGGTATCAGCCCCAGCATTTT
once	TRBV18	TRBJ1-1	TRBD1	CASSPRTGRGPMNTEAFF	TGTGCCAGCTCACCGCGGACAGGGCGGGGGCCAATGAACACTGAAGCTTTCTTT
-	TRBV7-9	TRBJ1-1	TRBD1	CASSFRDRGLTPEAFF	TGTGCCAGCAGCTTCCGGGACAGGGGGCTCACCCCTGAAGCTTTCTTT
-	TRBV7-3	TRBJ2-7	TRBD2	CASSLSAGETYEQYF	TGTGCCAGCAGCTTATCCGCGGGAGAGACCTACGAGCAGTACTTC
-	TRBV3-1/TRBV3-2	TRBJ2-7	TRBD1	CASSGQDSYEQYF	TGTGCCAGCAGCGGACAGGACTCCTACGAGCAGTACTTC
-	TRBV7-9	TRBJ1-2	TRBD1	CASSLDGQGVIGYTF	TGTGCCAGCAGCTTAGATGGACAGGGGGTCATTGGCTACACCTTC
-	TRBV13	TRBJ2-1	TRBD2	CASSWGLAGGFHEQFF	TGTGCCAGCAGCTGGGGACTAGCGGGAGGTTTTCATGAGCAGTTCTTC
few	TRBV7-9	TRBJ1-2	-	CASSFLAGGDSGYTF	TGTGCCAGCAGCTTTCTTGCGGGGGGTGATTCGGGCTACACCTTC
-	TRBV4-3	TRBJ1-1	-	CASSHEQVSSTEAFF	TGCGCCAGCAGCCACGAGCAGGTTTCTTCCACTGAAGCTTTCTTT
-	TRBV5-5	TRBJ1-2	-	CASSLALDRINYGYTF	TGTGCCAGCAGCTTGGCTCTCGACAGAATTAACTATGGCTACACCTTC
-	TRBV14	TRBJ1-6	-	CASSQERVSYNSPLHF	TGTGCCAGCAGCCAAGAGAGGGTGTCCTATAATTCACCCCTCCACTTT
-	TRBV2	TRBJ1-5	TRBD1	CASSDRGANQPQHF	TGTGCCAGCTCTGACAGGGGCGCCAATCAGCCCCAGCATTTT
-	TRBV28	TRBJ2-3	-	CASSFSDTQYF	TGTGCCAGCAGTTTCTCAGATACGCAGTATTTT
-	TRBV7-8	TRBJ1-1	-	CASSLEREAFF	TGTGCCAGCAGCCTTGAGAGAGAAGCTTTCTTT
once	TRBV6-5	TRBJ2-1	-	CASSRDRRYEQFF	TGTGCCAGCAGCCGCGACAGAAGGTATGAGCAGTTCTTC
-	TRBV5-5	TRBJ2-3	-	CASSFQGNTQYF	TGTGCCAGCAGCTTTCAGGGGAATACGCAGTATTTT
-	TRBV5-4	TRBJ2-3	-	CASSASSADTQYF	TGTGCCAGCAGTGCTAGTTCGGCGGATACGCAGTATTTT
once	TRBV7-3	TRBJ2-1	-	CASSTQEGQSPFF	TGTGCCAGCAGCACCCAAGAGGGCCAGAGTCCGTTCTTC
-	TRBV5-1	TRBJ1-5	TRBD1	CASSSGTGNQPQHF	TGCGCCAGCAGCTCGGGGACAGGGAATCAGCCCCAGCATTTT